These 17 T cell receptor beta chains came from one sample sequenced in a study of CD8+ T cells in alopecia areata. Sequencing templates came from extracted RNA that was reverse transcribed into cDNA. The assay was immunoSEQ multiplex PCR, and TCRdb's table has in-frame clones only and misses some. The data show 150,000 or so clones, with approximately 87% seen just once and roughly 15% held by the top ten. Here the sequenced sample was CD8+ T cells sorted from blood, taken at week 0. These TCRs come from a human donor with alopecia areata.

The chain combines TRBV29-1 with TRBJ2-6; 9 positions match TRBD1. CDR3 length equals 17 residues. Germline CDR1 reads SQVTM; CDR2 reads ANQGSEA. V was pared by 1 base and J by 1 base, with 5 bases of the junction left unmatched. Here the CDR3 reads CSVEVGDRVSGANVLTF. The CDR3 DNA sequence: TGCAGCGTTGAAGTGGGGGACAGGGTATCTGGGGCCAACGTCCTGACTTTC.

The chain links TRBV4-1 to TRBJ2-2, with 8 nucleotides matching TRBD2. The CDR3 has 13 amino acids. Looked up from germline, CDR1 is MGHRA and CDR2 is YSYEKL. With V trimmed by 8 bases and J by 7 bases, 6 bases remained unmatched. CDR3 bases: TGCGCCAGCGGGGGACTAGTGGGCGGGGAGCTGTTTTTT. It codes for CASGGLVGGELFF.

This chain connects TRBV29-1 to TRBJ2-1; the D is unclear. The CDR3 sequence is 14 residues long. Germline lookup yields CDR1 SQVTM and CDR2 ANQGSEA. V lost 4 bases to trimming and J lost 5 bases, with 15 bases between them. The CDR3 loop reads CSVVGLWSNNEQFF. CDR3 bases: TGCAGCGTTGTAGGCCTCTGGTCAAACAATGAGCAGTTCTTC.

V gene TRBV7-3 combines with J gene TRBJ1-2, with D perhaps matching TRBD1 (5 bases). This CDR3 has 15 amino acids. The germline V gene has CDR1 SGHTA and CDR2 FQGTGA. V lost 0 bases and J 4 bases, leaving 12 bases between the germline ends. CDR3 nucleotides: TGTGCCAGCAGCTTAACTGGCAGGGATGGCTATGGCTACACCTTC. It codes for CASSLTGRDGYGYTF.

V gene TRBV6-5 combines with J gene TRBJ2-3; 13 bases match TRBD2. Per the germline V gene, CDR1 is MNHEY and CDR2 is SVGAGI. The J segment lost 4 bases and the V segment lost 2 bases, leaving 0 bases of the junction unmatched. There are 15 residues in the CDR3. CDR3 region: CASSYTSGGADTQYF. CDR3 in DNA: TGTGCCAGCAGTTACACTAGCGGGGGGGCAGATACGCAGTATTTT.

This sequence joins TRBV11-2 and TRBJ2-1; TRBD2 matches 11 bases. This CDR3 region has 16 residues. Germline lookup yields CDR1 SGHAT and CDR2 FQNNGV. The trim removed 5 bases at V and 6 bases at J, leaving 9 bases unmatched. The DNA for the CDR3 is TGTGCCAGCAGCGACCGACTAGCGGGAATAGGCAATGAGCAGTTCTTC. Translated, it gives CASSDRLAGIGNEQFF.

This rearrangement joins TRBV29-1 to TRBJ2-7, with 8 bases identical to TRBD2. CDR1 SQVTM and CDR2 ANQGSEA come from the germline V gene. This CDR3 region has 15 residues. V gave up 1 base and J gave up 5 bases; unmatched junction bases: 10. The CDR3 DNA follows: TGCAGCGTTGAAGTAGCGGGGCAGGGGACCCACGAGCAGTACTTC. Its translation is CSVEVAGQGTHEQYF.

The chain has TRBV5-1 and TRBJ2-1; possibly TRBD1 or TRBD2 for D (6 bases each). V lost 1 base and J 3 bases, leaving 11 bases between the germline ends. The CDR3 sequence is 15 residues long. Germline CDR1 is SGHRS and CDR2 is YFSETQ. The CDR3 region is CASSLRGRGYNEQFF. In DNA form, the CDR3 reads TGCGCCAGCAGCTTGCGGGGGCGGGGCTACAATGAGCAGTTCTTC.

In its sample, this clone was seen once. CDR3 sequence: CSVGIYNEQFF. The CDR3 DNA sequence: TGCAGCGTAGGAATTTACAATGAGCAGTTCTTC. The gene calls are TRBV29-1 and TRBJ2-1; no clear D gene. Germline V lookup: CDR1 SQVTM, CDR2 ANQGSEA. V lost 6 bases to trimming and J lost 4 bases, with 7 bases between them. The CDR3 consists of 11 residues.

A few counts support this clone. V usage is TRBV9 and J usage is TRBJ2-7, with D tentatively TRBD1 (5 bases). V shed 0 bases and J shed 3 bases, with 13 bases lying between them. This CDR3 spans 15 amino acids. CDR1 SGDLS and CDR2 YYNGEE come from the germline V gene. This CDR3 reads CASSVGMDIDYEQYF. CDR3 DNA: TGTGCCAGCAGCGTAGGAATGGACATAGACTACGAGCAGTACTTC.

The sample holds a few counts of this clone. The V gene is TRBV7-8, the J gene TRBJ2-3, with unresolved D. Germline loops: CDR1 SGHVS, CDR2 FQNEAQ. V lost 2 bases and J lost 0, with 15 bases in between. The CDR3 covers 17 residues. The CDR3 is CASSLLEAASSTDTQYF. CDR3 bases: TGTGCCAGCAGCTTACTCGAGGCAGCCTCTAGCACAGATACGCAGTATTTT.

The rearrangement uses TRBV7-2 and TRBJ2-1; maybe TRBD2 (6 bases). Germline assignment: CDR1 SGHTA and CDR2 FQGNSA. Trimming shortened V by 5 bases and J by 9 bases, and 20 bases separated the two germline ends. This CDR3 is 15 amino acids long. Here the CDR3 reads CASSLWGLGDGEQFF. The CDR3 nucleotides are TGTGCCAGCAGCCTTTGGGGACTGGGAGACGGTGAGCAGTTCTTC.

A note on this clone: The sample holds other DNA sequences that translate to the same CDR3. J is TRBJ2-7 and V is TRBV7-9, with unresolved D. Germline values: CDR1 SEHNR, CDR2 FQNEAQ (reference sequence). V was trimmed by 3 bases and J by 2 bases, leaving 5 bases between them. The CDR3 runs 12 residues. CDR3 nucleotides: TGTGCCAGCAGCTTCTCGCCCTACGAGCAGTACTTC. Its protein is CASSFSPYEQYF. Using reference TRBV7-9 and TRBJ2-7 for the parts outside the CDR3, the full variable domain is DTGVSQNPRHKITKRGQNVTFRCDPISEHNRLYWYRQTLGQGPEFLTYFQNEAQLEKSRLLSDRFSAERPKGSFSTLEIQRTEQGDSAMYLCASSFSPYEQYFGPGTRLTVT.

The rearrangement links TRBV29-1 to TRBJ2-7, with 10 positions matching TRBD1. The length of the CDR3 is 15 residues. CDR1 SQVTM and CDR2 ANQGSEA come from the germline V gene. V trimming: 6 bases; J trimming: 1 base; junction bases outside the gene matches: 9. CDR3: CSVHDPGQGSYEQYF. CDR3 DNA: TGCAGCGTACATGACCCGGGACAGGGGTCCTACGAGCAGTACTTC.

V gene TRBV29-1 combines with J gene TRBJ2-7; D remains unclear. Trimming took off 4 bases at V and 0 bases at J, with 7 bases between the two ends. The CDR3 is made up of 12 amino acids. Germline CDR1 and CDR2: SQVTM and ANQGSEA. The CDR3 coding sequence is TGCAGCGTTGGGGCTAGCTCCTACGAGCAGTACTTC. Residues: CSVGASSYEQYF.

CDR3 sequence: CSVTGLGNYGYTF. In DNA form, the CDR3 reads TGCAGCGTTACAGGGCTAGGGAACTATGGCTACACCTTC. The genes are TRBV29-1 and TRBJ1-2, with D possibly TRBD1 on 6 matching bases. Germline V gene lookup returns CDR1 SQVTM and CDR2 ANQGSEA. The CDR3 length is 13 residues. Trimming took 5 bases from V and 2 from J, leaving 12 bases between them.

In this sample, this clone turned up once. The chain is built from TRBV27 and TRBJ2-7; 7 bases match TRBD1. The CDR3 is made up of 15 amino acids. The germline CDR1 and CDR2 sequences are MNHEY and SMNVEV (reference sequence). V lost 5 bases and J lost 3; bases outside the gene matches: 10. CDR3 in amino acids: CASSPSRDSVYEQYF. In nucleotides, the CDR3 is TGTGCCAGCAGTCCCTCCCGGGACAGCGTCTACGAGCAGTACTTC.